Following are 8 T cell receptor beta chains from one sample sequenced in a study of shared clonotypes between healthy human individuals. The data were produced by immunoSEQ multiplex PCR, yet TCRdb's version contains in-frame clones alone and is incomplete. The sample carries around 2,000,000 clones, 90% to 95% recorded once. Input material: naive CD4+ T cells sorted from blood. Subset indicated: CD45RA+ positively selected. These receptors all stem from a man younger than 35 in good health.

The V call is TRBV7-9, the J call TRBJ2-1; 8 positions match TRBD2. This CDR3 is built from 15 residues. Germline V lookup: CDR1 SEHNR, CDR2 FQNEAQ (reference sequence). The ends lost 5 bases at V and 7 bases at J; junction bases unmatched: 10. Here the CDR3 DNA reads TGTGCCAGCAGCCCTCCAAGCGGGAGCTGGAATGAGCAGTTCTTC. Translation gives CASSPPSGSWNEQFF. Drawing the rest from reference TRBV7-9 and TRBJ2-1, the complete variable domain is DTGVSQNPRHKITKRGQNVTFRCDPISEHNRLYWYRQTLGQGPEFLTYFQNEAQLEKSRLLSDRFSAERPKGSFSTLEIQRTEQGDSAMYLCASSPPSGSWNEQFFGPGTRLTVL.

This clone was observed a single time. The J gene is TRBJ1-2, the V gene TRBV7-2; 8 bases align to TRBD1. In germline, CDR1 is SGHTA, CDR2 FQGNSA. This CDR3 comprises 15 residues. Losses at the gene ends were 5 bases for V and 4 bases for J; bases not matched to a gene: 9. Here the CDR3 reads CASSPNRDRSYGYTF. CDR3 in DNA: TGTGCCAGCAGCCCCAATCGGGACAGGAGCTATGGCTACACCTTC.

The chain uses TRBV27 and TRBJ1-1, with a tentative D call TRBD1 (5 bases). Germline CDR1 reads MNHEY; CDR2 reads SMNVEV (reference sequence). This CDR3 contains 16 residues. Trimming cost V 0 bases and J 1 base, with 12 bases left between them. The CDR3 nucleotides read TGTGCCAGCAGTTTATCGTTCGGAGGACAGAACACTGAAGCTTTCTTT. It is translated as CASSLSFGGQNTEAFF.

This chain connects TRBV11-2 to TRBJ2-7; TRBD2 agrees at 9 bases. The CDR3 is 15 amino acids. Losses at the gene ends were 1 base for V and 6 bases for J; bases not matched to a gene: 7. The germline gives CDR1 SGHAT, CDR2 FQNNGV. The CDR3 region is CASSLAGLAPAEQYF. The CDR3 DNA reads as TGTGCCAGCAGCTTAGCAGGACTAGCGCCCGCCGAGCAGTACTTC.

J is TRBJ1-1 and V is TRBV19; possibly TRBD1 for D (6 bases). The V gene lost 6 bases and the J gene lost 1 base, with 27 bases spanning the gap. Germline lookup yields CDR1 LNHDA and CDR2 SQIVND (reference sequence). This CDR3 is 19 amino acids long. The CDR3 loop reads CASSSRLMGGASQNTEAFF. The CDR3 region has the DNA TGTGCCAGTAGCTCCCGCCTTATGGGGGGCGCATCCCAGAACACTGAAGCTTTCTTT. Drawing the rest from reference TRBV19 and TRBJ1-1, the complete variable domain is DGGITQSPKYLFRKEGQNVTLSCEQNLNHDAMYWYRQDPGQGLRLIYYSQIVNDFQKGDIAEGYSVSREKKESFPLTVTSAQKNPTAFYLCASSSRLMGGASQNTEAFFGQGTRLTVV.

This chain connects TRBV5-4 to TRBJ2-5; 9 positions match TRBD2. V trimming: 4 bases; J trimming: 2 bases; junction bases outside the gene matches: 9. The CDR3 extends over 16 amino acids. Looked up from germline, CDR1 is SGHNT and CDR2 is YYREEE (reference sequence). CDR3 bases: TGTGCCAGCAGCCCTGCACTGGCGGGAGGGCAAGAGACCCAGTACTTC. Residues: CASSPALAGGQETQYF.

This chain connects TRBV7-2 to TRBJ1-6; the D is unclear. Germline CDR1 is SGHTA and CDR2 is FQGNSA. V shed 3 bases and J shed 9 bases, with 9 bases lying between them. The CDR3 has 13 residues. The CDR3 loop reads CASSFYLGSPLHF. The CDR3 DNA reads TGTGCCAGCAGCTTTTATCTGGGTTCACCCCTCCACTTT.

V usage is TRBV11-2 and J usage is TRBJ2-3; no clear D. V was cut by 0 bases and J by 3 bases, with 7 bases left in between. In germline, CDR1 is SGHAT, CDR2 FQNNGV. This CDR3 spans 14 amino acids. The chain's CDR3 is CASSLDPWTDTQYF. In DNA form, the CDR3 reads TGTGCCAGCAGCTTAGATCCTTGGACAGATACGCAGTATTTT.